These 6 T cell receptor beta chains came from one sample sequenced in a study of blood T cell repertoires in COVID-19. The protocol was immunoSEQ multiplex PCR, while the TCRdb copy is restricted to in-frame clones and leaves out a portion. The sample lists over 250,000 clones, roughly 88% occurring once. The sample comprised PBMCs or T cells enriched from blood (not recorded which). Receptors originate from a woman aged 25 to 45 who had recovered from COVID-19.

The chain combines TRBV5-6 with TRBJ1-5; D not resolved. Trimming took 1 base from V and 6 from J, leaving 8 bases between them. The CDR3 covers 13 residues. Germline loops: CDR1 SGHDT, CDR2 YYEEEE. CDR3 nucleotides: TGTGCCAGCAGCTTGACCCCCGGTCAGCCCCAGCATTTT. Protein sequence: CASSLTPGQPQHF.

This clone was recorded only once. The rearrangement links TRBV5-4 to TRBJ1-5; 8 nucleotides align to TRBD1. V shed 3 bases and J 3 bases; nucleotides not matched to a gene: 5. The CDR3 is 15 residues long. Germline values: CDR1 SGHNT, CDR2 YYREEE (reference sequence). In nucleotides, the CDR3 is TGTGCCAGCAGCTCCGGGACAGGCATCAATCAGCCCCAGCATTTT. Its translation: CASSSGTGINQPQHF.

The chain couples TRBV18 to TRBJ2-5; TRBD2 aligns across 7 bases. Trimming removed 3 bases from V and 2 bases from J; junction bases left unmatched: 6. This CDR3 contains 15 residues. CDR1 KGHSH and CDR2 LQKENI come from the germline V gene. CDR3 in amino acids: CASSPELGGQETQYF. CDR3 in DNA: TGTGCCAGCTCACCCGAACTCGGGGGGCAAGAGACCCAGTACTTC.

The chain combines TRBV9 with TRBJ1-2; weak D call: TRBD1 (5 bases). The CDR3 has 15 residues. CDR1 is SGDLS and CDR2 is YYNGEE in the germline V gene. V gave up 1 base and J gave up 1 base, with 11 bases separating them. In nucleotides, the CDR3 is TGTGCCAGCAGCGTAAGACAGATTAATAACTATGGCTACACCTTC. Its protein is CASSVRQINNYGYTF.

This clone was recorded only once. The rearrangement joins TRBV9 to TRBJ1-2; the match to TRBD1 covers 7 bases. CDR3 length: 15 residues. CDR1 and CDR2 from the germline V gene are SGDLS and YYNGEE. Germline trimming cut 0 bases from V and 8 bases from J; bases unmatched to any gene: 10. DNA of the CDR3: TGTGCCAGCAGCGTAGAAAGGGGGCGCGAGAGAGGCTACACCTTC. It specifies CASSVERGRERGYTF.

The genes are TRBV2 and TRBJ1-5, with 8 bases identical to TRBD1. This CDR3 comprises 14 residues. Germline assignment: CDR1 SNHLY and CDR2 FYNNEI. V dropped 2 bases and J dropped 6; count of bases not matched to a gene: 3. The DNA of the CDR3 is TGTGCCAGCAGTGAACGACAGGGGTTTCAGCCCCAGCATTTT. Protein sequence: CASSERQGFQPQHF.